This T cell receptor beta chain was identified in a study of monozygotic twins with inflammatory bowel disease. TCRdb reprocessed the 5' RACE reads; each CDR3 protein has one entry and no DNA is given. This sample's table reports 150,000 to 200,000 distinct CDR3 sequences. Germline V CDR1 and CDR2: SGHRS, YFSETQ. This CDR3 spans 16 amino acids. Unsorted whole blood yielded the total RNA, with T cells left unselected. The material sequenced was blood. The clonotype comes from a human donor with ulcerative colitis or Crohn's disease, or a healthy co-twin of an affected twin (not recorded which). This chain uses TRBV5-1 with TRBJ2-1; no DNA is available, so the TRBD2 call from TCRdb remains unchecked. CDR3 protein: CASSLAVGVTYNEQFF.